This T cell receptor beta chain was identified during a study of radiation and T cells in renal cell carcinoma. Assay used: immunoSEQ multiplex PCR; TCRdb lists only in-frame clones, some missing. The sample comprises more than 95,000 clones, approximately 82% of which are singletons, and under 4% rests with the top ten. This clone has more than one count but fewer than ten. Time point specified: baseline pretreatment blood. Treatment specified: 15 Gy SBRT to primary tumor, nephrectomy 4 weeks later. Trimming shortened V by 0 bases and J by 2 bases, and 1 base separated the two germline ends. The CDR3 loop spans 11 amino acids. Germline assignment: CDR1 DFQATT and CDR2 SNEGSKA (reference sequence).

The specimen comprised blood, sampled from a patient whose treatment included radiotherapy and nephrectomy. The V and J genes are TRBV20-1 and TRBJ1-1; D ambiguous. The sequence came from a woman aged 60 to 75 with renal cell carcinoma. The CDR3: CSARENTEAFF. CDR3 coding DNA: TGCAGTGCTAGAGAAAACACTGAAGCTTTCTTT.